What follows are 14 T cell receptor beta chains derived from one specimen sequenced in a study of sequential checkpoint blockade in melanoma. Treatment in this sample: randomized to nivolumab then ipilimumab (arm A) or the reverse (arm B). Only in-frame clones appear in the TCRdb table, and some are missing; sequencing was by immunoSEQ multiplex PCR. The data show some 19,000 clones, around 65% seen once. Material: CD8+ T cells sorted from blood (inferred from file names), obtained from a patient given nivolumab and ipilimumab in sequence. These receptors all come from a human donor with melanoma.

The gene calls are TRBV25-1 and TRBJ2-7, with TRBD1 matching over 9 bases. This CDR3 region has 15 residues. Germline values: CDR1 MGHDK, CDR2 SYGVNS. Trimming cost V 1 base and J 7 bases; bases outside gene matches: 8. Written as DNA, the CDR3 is TGTGCCAGCAGTGAATTAGCAGGGACAGGGATGGAGCAGTACTTC. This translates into CASSELAGTGMEQYF.

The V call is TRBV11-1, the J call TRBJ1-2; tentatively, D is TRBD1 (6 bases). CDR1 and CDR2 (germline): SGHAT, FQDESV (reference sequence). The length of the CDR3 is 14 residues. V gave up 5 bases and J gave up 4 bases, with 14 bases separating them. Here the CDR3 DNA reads TGTGCCAGCAGCACCCCGGGGGGCAGCTATGGCTACACCTTC. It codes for CASSTPGGSYGYTF.

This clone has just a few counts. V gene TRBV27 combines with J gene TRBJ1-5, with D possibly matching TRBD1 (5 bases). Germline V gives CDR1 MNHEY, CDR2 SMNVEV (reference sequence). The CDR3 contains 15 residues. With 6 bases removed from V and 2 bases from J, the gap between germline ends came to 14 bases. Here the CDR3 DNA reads TGTGCCAGCAGCCCCGGACGGGGGGGCAATCAGCCCCAGCATTTT. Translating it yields CASSPGRGGNQPQHF.

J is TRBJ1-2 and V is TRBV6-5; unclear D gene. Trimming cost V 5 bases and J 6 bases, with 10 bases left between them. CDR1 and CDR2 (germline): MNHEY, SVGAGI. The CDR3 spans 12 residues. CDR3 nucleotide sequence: TGTGCCAGCAGTGAATACGGGGATGGCTACACCTTC. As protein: CASSEYGDGYTF.

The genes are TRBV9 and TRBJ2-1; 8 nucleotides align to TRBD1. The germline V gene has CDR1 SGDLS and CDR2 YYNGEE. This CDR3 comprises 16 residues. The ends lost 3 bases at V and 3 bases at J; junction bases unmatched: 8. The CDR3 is CASSAPTGAGYNEQFF. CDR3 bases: TGTGCCAGCAGCGCACCGACAGGGGCGGGCTACAATGAGCAGTTCTTC.

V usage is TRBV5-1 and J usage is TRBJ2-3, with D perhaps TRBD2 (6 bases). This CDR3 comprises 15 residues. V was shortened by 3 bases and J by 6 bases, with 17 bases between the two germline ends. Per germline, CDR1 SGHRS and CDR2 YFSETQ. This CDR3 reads CASSSLADFKDTQYF. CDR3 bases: TGCGCCAGCAGCTCATTAGCGGATTTTAAGGATACGCAGTATTTT. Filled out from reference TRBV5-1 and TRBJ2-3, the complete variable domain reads KAGVTQTPRYLIKTRGQQVTLSCSPISGHRSVSWYQQTPGQGLQFLFEYFSETQRNKGNFPGRFSGRQFSNSRSEMNVSTLELGDSALYLCASSSLADFKDTQYFGPGTRLTVL.

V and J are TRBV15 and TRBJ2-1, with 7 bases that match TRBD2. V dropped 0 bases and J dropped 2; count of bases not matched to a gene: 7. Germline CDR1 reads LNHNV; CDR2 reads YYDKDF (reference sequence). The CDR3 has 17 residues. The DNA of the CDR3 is TGTGCCACCAGCAGAGATCACGGGCGGGGGACCTACAATGAGCAGTTCTTC. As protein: CATSRDHGRGTYNEQFF.

This CDR3 is CASSPRSGRTTGELFF. The CDR3 nucleotides read TGTGCCAGCAGCCCACGTAGCGGGAGGACCACCGGGGAGCTGTTTTTT. This rearrangement joins TRBV11-3 to TRBJ2-2; 10 bases are shared with TRBD2. V gave up 5 bases and J gave up 4 bases; unmatched junction bases: 7. This CDR3 spans 16 amino acids. CDR1 and CDR2 from the germline V gene are SGHNT and YENEEA.

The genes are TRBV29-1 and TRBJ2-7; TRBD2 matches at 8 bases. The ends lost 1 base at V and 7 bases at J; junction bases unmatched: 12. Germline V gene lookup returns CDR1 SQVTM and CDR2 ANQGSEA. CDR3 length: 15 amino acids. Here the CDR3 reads CSVEVGRGAVGEQYF. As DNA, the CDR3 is TGCAGCGTTGAAGTTGGGCGGGGGGCCGTTGGAGAGCAGTACTTC.

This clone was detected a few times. CDR3 in DNA: TGTGCCAGCAGCTTTCCCCAGGACAGGGATTTTTCGGAGACCCAGTACTTC. It codes for CASSFPQDRDFSETQYF. The V gene is TRBV7-6, the J gene TRBJ2-5; 8 bases are shared with TRBD1. Germline CDR1 is SGHVS and CDR2 is FNYEAQ. V shed 3 bases and J 5 bases; nucleotides not matched to a gene: 14. The CDR3 is 17 amino acids.

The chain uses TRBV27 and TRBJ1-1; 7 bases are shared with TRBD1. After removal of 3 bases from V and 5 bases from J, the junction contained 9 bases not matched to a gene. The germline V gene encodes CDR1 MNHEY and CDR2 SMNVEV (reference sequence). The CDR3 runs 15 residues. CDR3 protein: CASSLGQLGRTEAFF. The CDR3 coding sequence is TGTGCCAGCAGTTTGGGACAGCTTGGAAGGACTGAAGCTTTCTTT.

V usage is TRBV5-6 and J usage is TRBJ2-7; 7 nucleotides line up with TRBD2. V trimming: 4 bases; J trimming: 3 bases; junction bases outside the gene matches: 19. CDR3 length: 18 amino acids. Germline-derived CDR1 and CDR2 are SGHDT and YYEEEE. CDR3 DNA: TGTGCCAGCAGCGAGTGGCTAGCGGAAAAAAATAAATACTACGAGCAGTACTTC. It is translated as CASSEWLAEKNKYYEQYF.

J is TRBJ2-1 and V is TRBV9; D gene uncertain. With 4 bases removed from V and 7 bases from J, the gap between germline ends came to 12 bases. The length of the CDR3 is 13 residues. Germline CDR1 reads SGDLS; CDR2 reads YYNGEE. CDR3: CASSTTTMNEQFF. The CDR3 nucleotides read TGTGCCAGCAGCACGACAACGATGAATGAGCAGTTCTTC.

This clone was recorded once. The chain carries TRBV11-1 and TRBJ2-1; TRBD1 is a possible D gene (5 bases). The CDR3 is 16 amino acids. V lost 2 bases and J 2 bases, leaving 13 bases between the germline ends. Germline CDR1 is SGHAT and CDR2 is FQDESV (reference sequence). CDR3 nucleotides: TGTGCCAGCAGCTTACGCCCAGGGTGGACCTACAATGAGCAGTTCTTC. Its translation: CASSLRPGWTYNEQFF.